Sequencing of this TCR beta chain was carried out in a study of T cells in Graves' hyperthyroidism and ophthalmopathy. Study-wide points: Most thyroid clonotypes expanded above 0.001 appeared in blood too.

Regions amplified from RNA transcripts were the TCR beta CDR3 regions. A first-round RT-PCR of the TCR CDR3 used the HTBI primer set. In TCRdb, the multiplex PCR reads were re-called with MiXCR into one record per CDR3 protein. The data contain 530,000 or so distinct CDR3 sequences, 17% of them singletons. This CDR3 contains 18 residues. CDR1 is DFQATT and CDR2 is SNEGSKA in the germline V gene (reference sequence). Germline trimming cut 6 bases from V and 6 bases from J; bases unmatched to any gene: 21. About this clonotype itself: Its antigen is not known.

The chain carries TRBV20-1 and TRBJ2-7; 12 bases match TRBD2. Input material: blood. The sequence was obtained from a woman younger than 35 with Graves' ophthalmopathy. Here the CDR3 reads CSALESRLAGAVSREQYF. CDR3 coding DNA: TGCAGTGCACTAGAAAGTAGACTAGCGGGAGCGGTCTCCCGCGAGCAGTACTTC.